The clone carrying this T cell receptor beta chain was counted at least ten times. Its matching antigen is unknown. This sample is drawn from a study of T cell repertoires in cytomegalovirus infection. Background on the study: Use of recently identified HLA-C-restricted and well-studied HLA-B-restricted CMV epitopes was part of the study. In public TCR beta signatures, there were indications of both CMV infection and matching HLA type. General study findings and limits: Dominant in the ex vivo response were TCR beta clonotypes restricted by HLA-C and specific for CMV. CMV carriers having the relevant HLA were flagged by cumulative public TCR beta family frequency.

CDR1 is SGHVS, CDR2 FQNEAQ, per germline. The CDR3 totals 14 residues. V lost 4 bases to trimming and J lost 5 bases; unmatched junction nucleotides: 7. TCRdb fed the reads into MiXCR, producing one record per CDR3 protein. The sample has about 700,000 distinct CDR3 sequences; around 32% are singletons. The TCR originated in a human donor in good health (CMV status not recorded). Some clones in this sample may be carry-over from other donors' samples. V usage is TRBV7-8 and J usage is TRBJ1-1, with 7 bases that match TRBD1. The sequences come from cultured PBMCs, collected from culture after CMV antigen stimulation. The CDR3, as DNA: TGTGCCAGCAGCTCCCACAGGGGCGATACTGAAGCTTTCTTT. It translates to CASSSHRGDTEAFF.